The entry that follows covers one TCR beta chain sequence. There are 12 residues in the CDR3. CDR1 is LNHNV, CDR2 YYDKDF, per germline (reference sequence). Trimming pared 5 bases from V and 3 bases from J, leaving 7 bases between. TCRdb called the RT-PCR reads again in MiXCR, with one record for every CDR3 protein. The sample includes roughly 200,000 distinct CDR3 sequences, less than 45% of them seen just once. This specimen belongs to a study of patients and donors after allogeneic stem cell transplantation. The sequenced sample consisted of blood, either unsorted or a sorted T cell fraction (not recorded which). This TCR was recovered from a human donor who was either an allogeneic HSCT recipient or a stem cell or donor lymphocyte infusion donor (not recorded which). It is not recorded whose cells these are; they may come from a transplant donor. This chain joins TRBV15 and TRBJ2-5, with D uncertain. CDR3 in amino acids: CATSGTEETQYF. In DNA, the CDR3 is TGTGCCACCAGCGGCACAGAAGAGACCCAGTACTTC.